This T cell receptor (beta chain) was recorded in a study of patients and donors after allogeneic stem cell transplantation. TCRdb used MiXCR to reprocess the RT-PCR reads, holding one entry per CDR3 protein. In the table there are about a million distinct CDR3 sequences, roughly 18% of which are singletons. What was sequenced was blood, either unsorted or a sorted T cell fraction (not recorded which). The source is a human donor who was either an allogeneic HSCT recipient or a stem cell or donor lymphocyte infusion donor (not recorded which). It is not recorded whose cells these are; they may come from a transplant donor.

CDR3 sequence (DNA): TGCGCCAGCAGCCGCGGGGCGATAGGGTCGTCCGAGCAGTACTTC. This translates into CASSRGAIGSSEQYF. V and J are TRBV5-1 and TRBJ2-7; the D gene is possibly TRBD2 (6 bases). V was trimmed by 4 bases and J by 6 bases, leaving 20 bases between them. Per germline, CDR1 SGHRS and CDR2 YFSETQ. CDR3 length: 15 amino acids.